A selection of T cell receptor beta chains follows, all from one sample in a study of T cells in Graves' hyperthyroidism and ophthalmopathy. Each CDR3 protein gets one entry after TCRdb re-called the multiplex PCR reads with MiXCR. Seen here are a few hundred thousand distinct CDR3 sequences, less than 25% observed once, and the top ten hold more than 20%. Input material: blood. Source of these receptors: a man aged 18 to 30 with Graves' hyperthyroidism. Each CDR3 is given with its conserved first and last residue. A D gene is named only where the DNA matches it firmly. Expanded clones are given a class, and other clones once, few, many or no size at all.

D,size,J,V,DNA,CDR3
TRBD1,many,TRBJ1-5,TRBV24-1,TGTGCCACCAGTGATTTGCAAGGGACAGAGTATAGCAATCAGCCCCAGCATTTT,CATSDLQGTEYSNQPQHF
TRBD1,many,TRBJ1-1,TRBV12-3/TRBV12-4,TGTGCCAGCAGTTTCCCCGGACAGGGGGCCCGGGGCACTGAAGCTTTCTTT,CASSFPGQGARGTEAFF
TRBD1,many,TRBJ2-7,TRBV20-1,TGCAGTGCTAGAGCGTTTGGGACAGAGGGGACCTACGAGCAGTACTTC,CSARAFGTEGTYEQYF
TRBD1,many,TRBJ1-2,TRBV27,TGTGCCAGCAGACCAGGGGGCGCGAATTATGGCTACACCTTC,CASRPGGANYGYTF
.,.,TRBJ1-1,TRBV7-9,TGTGCCAGCAGGAGACAGGACACTGAAGCTTTCTTT,CASRRQDTEAFF
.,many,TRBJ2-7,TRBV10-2,TGCGCCAGCAGTGAGTGGCATAATTCCTACGAGCAGTACTTC,CASSEWHNSYEQYF
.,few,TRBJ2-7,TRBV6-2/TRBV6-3,TGTGCCAGCAACCCGGATCGGGCTCCCCCGCGGGAGCAGTACTTC,CASNPDRAPPREQYF
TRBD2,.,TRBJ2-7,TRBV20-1,TGCAGTGCTGAGGGACTAGCTATCTCCTACGAGCAGTACTTC,CSAEGLAISYEQYF
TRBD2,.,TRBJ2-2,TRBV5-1,TGCGCCAGCAGACCGGGACTAGCGGGAGTTCGCGCCGGGGAGCTGTTTTTT,CASRPGLAGVRAGELFF
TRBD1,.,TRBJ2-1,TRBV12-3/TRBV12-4,TGTGCCAGCAGTGATGACAGGGGGTTTCCGTTCTTC,CASSDDRGFPFF
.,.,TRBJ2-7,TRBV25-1,TGTGCCAGCAGCGCAGGGATGGACGGTTCCTACGAGCAGTACTTC,CASSAGMDGSYEQYF
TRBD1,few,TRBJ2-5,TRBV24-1,TGTGCCACCAGTGCTCACCGACAGGGGGTCAGGGTGGAGACCCAGTACTTC,CATSAHRQGVRVETQYF
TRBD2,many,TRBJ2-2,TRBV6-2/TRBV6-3,TGTGCCAGCAGTACCGCTAGCGGGGTCACCGGGGAGCTGTTTTTT,CASSTASGVTGELFF
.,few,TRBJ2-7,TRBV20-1,TGCAGTGCTACCCGGACACGTGGAGGCGAGCAGTACTTC,CSATRTRGGEQYF
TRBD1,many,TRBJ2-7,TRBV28,TGTGCCAGCAGTTCCTGGGCCCACAGGGGCGAGCAGTACTTC,CASSSWAHRGEQYF
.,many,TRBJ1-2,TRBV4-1,TGCGCCAGCAGCCAAGACAAGAACAGGGCTAACTATGGCTACACCTTC,CASSQDKNRANYGYTF
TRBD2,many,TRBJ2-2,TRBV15,TGTGCCACCAGCAGGACTAGCGGGGGGCCGATTTCGAACACCGGGGAGCTGTTTTTT,CATSRTSGGPISNTGELFF
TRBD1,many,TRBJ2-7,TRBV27,TGTGCCAGCAGCCCATCCCCGACAGGGTCCTACGAGCAGTACTTC,CASSPSPTGSYEQYF
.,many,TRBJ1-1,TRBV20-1,TGCAGTGCTGCGCCGGAGAACACTGAAGCTTTCTTT,CSAAPENTEAFF
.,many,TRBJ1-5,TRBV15,TGTGCCACCAGCAGAGATTACGGGGTGCATCAGCCCCAGCATTTT,CATSRDYGVHQPQHF
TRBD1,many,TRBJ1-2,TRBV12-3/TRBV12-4,TGTGCCAGCAGTTTTGGGACAGGGGGCGATGGCTACACCTTC,CASSFGTGGDGYTF
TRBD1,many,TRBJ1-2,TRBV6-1,TGTGCCAGCAGTGAAGGGACAGGAAGTGGCTACACCTTC,CASSEGTGSGYTF
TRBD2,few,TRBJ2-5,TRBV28,TGTGCCAGCAGCTCAAGAGGCCTAGCGGGAGCAGAGACCCAGTACTTC,CASSSRGLAGAETQYF
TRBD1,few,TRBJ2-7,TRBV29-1,TGCAGCGTAGGAGTCCGGGACAGAGCCTACGAGCAGTACTTC,CSVGVRDRAYEQYF
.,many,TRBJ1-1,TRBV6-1,TGTGCCAGCAGTGAACGGGTGACAGGTATGCGGGGTGAAGCTTTCTTT,CASSERVTGMRGEAFF
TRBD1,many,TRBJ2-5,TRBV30,TGTGCCTGGAGTGTAGGGGCCTCCGGGACAGGATGGCGAGAGACCCAGTACTTC,CAWSVGASGTGWRETQYF
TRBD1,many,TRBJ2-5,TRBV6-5,TGTGCCAGCAGTTACTCGGCAGGGGGAGAGACCCAGTACTTC,CASSYSAGGETQYF
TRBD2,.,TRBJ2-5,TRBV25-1,TGTGCCAGCAGTGAATCCTCGACTAGCGGAAAAGAGACCCAGTACTTC,CASSESSTSGKETQYF
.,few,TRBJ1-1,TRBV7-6,TGTGCCAGCAGCTCAGGAAGGACGCCGAGGACTGAAGCTTTCTTT,CASSSGRTPRTEAFF
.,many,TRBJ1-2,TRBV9,TGTGCCAGCAGCGTAGAGGGCAGCTTCTATGGCTACACCTTC,CASSVEGSFYGYTF
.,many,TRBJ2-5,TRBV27,TGTGCCAGCAGTCCTTTGGGATGGGAGACCCAGTACTTC,CASSPLGWETQYF
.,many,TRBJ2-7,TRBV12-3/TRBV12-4,TGTGCCAGCAGCCCTGCGGTAGGGGCCTACGAGCAGTACTTC,CASSPAVGAYEQYF
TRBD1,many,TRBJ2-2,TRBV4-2,TGTGCCAGCAGCGGCACCTTAGGGGGCAACACCGGGGAGCTGTTTTTT,CASSGTLGGNTGELFF
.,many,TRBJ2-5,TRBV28,TGTGCCAGCAGTAAAAGGGGGAGCCGGGAGACCCAGTACTTC,CASSKRGSRETQYF
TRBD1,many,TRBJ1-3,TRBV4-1,TGCGCCAGCAGCCAGTTTAGGACAGGGGACGGAAACACCATATATTTT,CASSQFRTGDGNTIYF
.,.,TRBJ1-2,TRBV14,TGTGCCAGCAGCCAAGAGGGGGGGCTGACAGGCCCACACAGCTATGGCTACACCTTC,CASSQEGGLTGPHSYGYTF
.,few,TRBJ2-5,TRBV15,TGTGCCACCAGCAGAGAGGGTGGTTGGGAGACCCAGTACTTC,CATSREGGWETQYF
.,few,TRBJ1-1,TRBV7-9,TGTGCCAGCAGCCCCCCACGGGGGCCGGCCCCTGAAGCTTTCTTT,CASSPPRGPAPEAFF
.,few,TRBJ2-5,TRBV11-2,TGTGCCAGCAGCTTAGGGGGGCAGGGGAAGGGAGAGACCCAGTACTTC,CASSLGGQGKGETQYF
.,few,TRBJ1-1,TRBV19,TGTGCCAGTAATTCCGGGACCGGAGCTTTCTTT,CASNSGTGAFF
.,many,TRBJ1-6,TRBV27,TGTGCCAGCAGTGCCTCTCCATTTCCGAATAATTCACCCCTCCACTTT,CASSASPFPNNSPLHF
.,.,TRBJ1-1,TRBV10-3,TGTGCCATCCATGGAGGGCGCGGAACCGAAGCTTTCTTT,CAIHGGRGTEAFF